Following are 20 T cell receptor beta chains from one sample sequenced in a study of STAT5B mutations in CD4+ large granular lymphocyte leukemia. Assay used: immunoSEQ multiplex PCR; TCRdb lists only in-frame clones, some missing. The sample lists about 32,000 clones; under 85% were seen once. The sequencing input was CD4+ T cells from blood buffy coats. The receptors derive from a human donor in good health.

The chain recombines TRBV11-2 with TRBJ2-7, with 8 bases fitting TRBD2. Germline assignment: CDR1 SGHAT and CDR2 FQNNGV. This CDR3 region has 15 residues. V shed 3 bases, J shed 3 bases, and the junction held 7 bases outside the gene matches. This CDR3 is CASSFTPGGSYEQYF. Written as DNA, the CDR3 is TGTGCCAGCAGCTTTACCCCGGGAGGGAGCTACGAGCAGTACTTC.

The gene calls are TRBV6-5 and TRBJ1-2; TRBD1 agrees at 9 bases. CDR3 length equals 15 residues. The germline V gene encodes CDR1 MNHEY and CDR2 SVGAGI. The V segment lost 8 bases and the J segment 8 bases; nucleotides outside the gene matches: 15. This CDR3 is CASSKDRGTVRGYTF. CDR3 bases: TGTGCCAGCTCTAAGGACAGGGGTACGGTTCGCGGCTACACCTTC.

CDR3 in amino acids: CASSPPGNPRPGELFF. Written as DNA, the CDR3 is TGTGCCAGCTCACCACCTGGAAATCCCAGGCCCGGGGAGCTGTTTTTT. The chain uses TRBV18 and TRBJ2-2; D not certain. Trimming stripped 0 bases from V and 6 bases from J, with 14 bases between. The CDR3 length is 16 residues. Germline V gene data show CDR1 as KGHSH and CDR2 as LQKENI.

There are a few counts of this clone. The chain carries TRBV2 and TRBJ1-5; 7 nucleotides align to TRBD1. The ends lost 6 bases at V and 5 bases at J; junction bases unmatched: 10. Germline V lookup: CDR1 SNHLY, CDR2 FYNNEI. The CDR3 runs 15 residues. CDR3 coding DNA: TGTGCCAGCAGCCTACAGGGGCCTCCTGATCAGCCCCAGCATTTT. It codes for CASSLQGPPDQPQHF.

The chain joins TRBV18 to TRBJ2-4, with unresolved D. Germline V CDR1 and CDR2: KGHSH, LQKENI. The ends were cut back, 6 bases at V and 9 bases at J, with 18 bases in the middle. This CDR3 has 14 amino acids. The chain's CDR3 is CASSPTGTAGIQYF. The CDR3 DNA sequence: TGTGCCAGCTCGCCCACCGGTACGGCCGGCATTCAGTACTTC.

This rearrangement joins TRBV18 to TRBJ2-1; D is ambiguous. The germline CDR1 and CDR2 sequences are KGHSH and LQKENI. The length of the CDR3 is 16 residues. The V end lost 2 bases, the J end lost 1 base, and 12 bases lay between the germline ends. The CDR3 sequence: CASSPNDWYSYNEQFF. The CDR3 DNA reads TGTGCCAGCTCACCAAACGACTGGTATTCCTACAATGAGCAGTTCTTC.

This rearrangement joins TRBV6-4 to TRBJ2-1; 12 bases are a match to TRBD2. Germline-derived CDR1 and CDR2 are MRHNA and SNTAGT. Trimming took 3 bases from V and 10 from J; bases not matched to a gene: 4. This CDR3 is built from 14 residues. CDR3 loop: CASSDGTSGREQFF. The CDR3 DNA follows: TGTGCCAGCAGTGATGGGACTAGCGGGCGCGAGCAGTTCTTC.

This clone was seen more than once but under ten times. This rearrangement joins TRBV20-1 to TRBJ1-2; D unclear. CDR1 and CDR2 (germline): DFQATT, SNEGSKA (reference sequence). The CDR3 spans 11 residues. With 7 bases removed from V and 14 bases from J, the gap between germline ends came to 20 bases. The DNA for the CDR3 is TGCAGTGGCGCACCATGGACCGCTTATACCTTC. Translated: CSGAPWTAYTF.

The chain couples TRBV29-1 to TRBJ2-3, with 8 bases aligning to TRBD2. V shed 7 bases, J shed 4 bases, and the junction held 4 bases outside the gene matches. CDR3 length: 12 amino acids. CDR1 is SQVTM and CDR2 is ANQGSEA in the germline V gene. DNA of the CDR3: TGCAGCGCCCGACTAGCGTCAGATACGCAGTATTTT. Its protein is CSARLASDTQYF.

This clone has a single count. The J gene is TRBJ2-7, the V gene TRBV7-8; D gene unclear. The length of the CDR3 is 14 residues. Trimming removed 1 base from V and 7 bases from J, with 14 bases in between. Germline values: CDR1 SGHVS, CDR2 FQNEAQ. Written as DNA, the CDR3 is TGTGCCAGCAGCTTAGGACACGCGGTAAAAGAGCAGTACTTC. Its protein is CASSLGHAVKEQYF.

The chain combines TRBV28 with TRBJ1-1; unclear D gene. Trimming pared 3 bases from V and 0 bases from J, leaving 11 bases between. CDR3 length equals 15 residues. Germline CDR1 reads MDHEN; CDR2 reads SYDVKM. The CDR3 nucleotides read TGTGCCAGCAGTTTGACCGGAGGTTTGAACACTGAAGCTTTCTTT. Translation: CASSLTGGLNTEAFF.

The chain is built from TRBV27 and TRBJ1-2; possible D gene TRBD1, 5 bases. From germline, CDR1 is MNHEY and CDR2 SMNVEV (reference sequence). The CDR3 runs 15 residues. Deletions cut 2 bases from V and 1 base from J, with 11 bases between. Here the CDR3 reads CASSLKPQGNYGYTF. The CDR3 DNA follows: TGTGCCAGCAGTTTAAAGCCGCAGGGTAACTATGGCTACACCTTC.

Only one count was recorded for this clone. The chain links TRBV29-1 to TRBJ2-3, with 9 bases aligning to TRBD1. Germline CDR1 SQVTM, CDR2 ANQGSEA. CDR3 size: 13 residues. The CDR3 loop reads CTLGGQGHDTQYF. For the CDR3, the DNA is TGCACCCTCGGTGGACAGGGGCACGATACGCAGTATTTT.

This clone was picked up a small number of times. The chain carries TRBV7-9 and TRBJ1-1; D gene unclear. The CDR3 contains 12 residues. Trimming took off 5 bases at V and 3 bases at J, with 7 bases between the two ends. Looked up from germline, CDR1 is SEHNR and CDR2 is FQNEAQ (reference sequence). The CDR3 loop is CASSPTYTEAFF. Here the CDR3 DNA reads TGTGCCAGCAGCCCCACCTACACTGAAGCTTTCTTT.

The J gene is TRBJ2-2, the V gene TRBV10-3; D possibly corresponds to TRBD2 (5 bases). Trimming left V 8 bases short and J 6 bases short, with 16 bases between. CDR1 and CDR2 from the germline V gene are ENHRY and SYGVKD. The CDR3 has 14 residues. This CDR3 is CAIQGSVSPGELFF. The CDR3 coding sequence is TGTGCCATCCAAGGGAGTGTTAGCCCCGGGGAGCTGTTTTTT.

The V gene is TRBV7-2, the J gene TRBJ1-6; 7 nucleotides agree with TRBD1. The CDR3 loop spans 14 amino acids. The junction had 9 bases not matched to a gene; V was cut back by 6 bases and J by 10 bases. In germline, CDR1 is SGHTA, CDR2 FQGNSA. Here the CDR3 reads CASRSGTERSPLHF. DNA of the CDR3: TGTGCCAGCAGATCCGGGACAGAAAGGTCACCCCTCCACTTT.

The rearrangement uses TRBV18 and TRBJ2-5, with 10 bases identical to TRBD2. Germline V lookup: CDR1 KGHSH, CDR2 LQKENI. V gave up 6 bases and J gave up 5 bases; unmatched junction bases: 3. CDR3 length: 13 residues. The CDR3 loop is CASSSTSGETQYF. As DNA, the CDR3 is TGTGCCAGCTCGTCGACTAGCGGGGAGACCCAGTACTTC.

The chain has TRBV2 and TRBJ2-5; D might be TRBD1 or TRBD2, each matching 5 bases. The CDR3 extends over 13 amino acids. The germline gives CDR1 SNHLY, CDR2 FYNNEI. V lost 6 bases, J lost 1 base, and 9 bases lay in between. CDR3 protein: CASSRGSQETQYF. DNA of the CDR3: TGTGCCAGCAGCCGGGGCTCCCAAGAGACCCAGTACTTC.

The CDR3 loop reads CASSEQGATEAFF. The CDR3 DNA reads as TGTGCCAGTAGCGAACAGGGGGCCACTGAAGCTTTCTTT. This chain joins TRBV19 and TRBJ1-1, with 9 bases fitting TRBD1. The CDR3 totals 13 residues. The V gene's germline CDR1 is LNHDA and CDR2 SQIVND (reference sequence). The junction had 3 bases not matched to a gene; V was cut back by 6 bases and J by 4 bases.

The gene calls are TRBV12-5 and TRBJ2-1; 10 nucleotides line up with TRBD2. J was trimmed by 0 bases and V by 4 bases; bases with no gene match: 6. The CDR3 length is 17 residues. Germline-derived CDR1 and CDR2 are LGHNT and FRNRAP. CDR3 amino acids: CASGSGLAGASYNEQFF. The CDR3 bases are TGTGCTAGTGGTTCCGGGCTAGCGGGAGCCTCCTACAATGAGCAGTTCTTC.